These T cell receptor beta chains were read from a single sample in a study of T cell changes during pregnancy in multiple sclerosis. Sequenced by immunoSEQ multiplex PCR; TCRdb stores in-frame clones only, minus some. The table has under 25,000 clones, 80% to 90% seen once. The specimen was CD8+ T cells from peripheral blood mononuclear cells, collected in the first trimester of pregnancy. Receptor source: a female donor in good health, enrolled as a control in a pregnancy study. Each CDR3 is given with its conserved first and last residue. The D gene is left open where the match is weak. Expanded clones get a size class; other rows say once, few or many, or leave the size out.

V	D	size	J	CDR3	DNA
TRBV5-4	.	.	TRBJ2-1	CASSSDGLGGGEQFF	TGTGCCAGCAGCTCAGATGGACTAGGGGGAGGCGAGCAGTTCTTC
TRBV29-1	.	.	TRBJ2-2	CSATGTTYTGELFF	TGCAGCGCAACCGGGACAACCTACACCGGGGAGCTGTTTTTT
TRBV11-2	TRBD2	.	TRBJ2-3	CASRPTSGAPYF	TGTGCCAGCAGACCCACTAGCGGGGCTCCGTATTTT
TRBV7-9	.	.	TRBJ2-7	CASSLDDRPSYEQYF	TGTGCCAGCAGCTTAGACGACAGACCATCCTACGAGCAGTACTTC
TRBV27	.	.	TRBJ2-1	CASSSGLRGYNEQFF	TGTGCCAGCAGCAGCGGCTTAAGGGGGTACAATGAGCAGTTCTTC
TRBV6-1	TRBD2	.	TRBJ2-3	CASSEVNSGGADTQYF	TGTGCCAGCAGTGAAGTTAATAGCGGGGGGGCAGATACGCAGTATTTT
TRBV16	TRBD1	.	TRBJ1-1	CASSPRTGENTEAFF	TGTGCCAGCAGCCCGAGGACAGGCGAGAACACTGAAGCTTTCTTT
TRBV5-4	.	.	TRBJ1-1	CASSLGGFSDTEAFF	TGTGCCAGCAGCTTGGGGGGCTTTTCAGACACTGAAGCTTTCTTT
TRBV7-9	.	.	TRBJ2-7	CASSLGRAYEQYF	TGTGCCAGCAGCTTAGGTCGGGCCTACGAGCAGTACTTC
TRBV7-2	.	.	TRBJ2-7	CASSRTDTYEQYF	TGTGCCAGCAGCCGGACAGATACCTACGAGCAGTACTTC
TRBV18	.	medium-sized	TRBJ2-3	CASSPTRGIADTQYF	TGTGCCAGCTCTCCGACAAGGGGGATAGCAGATACGCAGTATTTT
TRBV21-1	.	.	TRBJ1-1	CASSFPQATQNTEAFF	TGTGCCAGCAGCTTCCCTCAGGCCACCCAGAACACTGAAGCTTTCTTT
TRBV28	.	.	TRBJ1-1	CASSLGPGGYTEAFF	TGTGCCAGCAGTTTAGGCCCGGGGGGGTACACTGAAGCTTTCTTT
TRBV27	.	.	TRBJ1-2	CASSLTPTGNYGYTF	TGTGCCAGCAGTTTGACCCCGACAGGAAACTATGGCTACACCTTC
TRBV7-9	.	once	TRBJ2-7	CASSLGTYEQYF	TGTGCCAGCAGTTTAGGGACTTACGAGCAGTACTTC
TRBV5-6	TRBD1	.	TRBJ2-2	CASSELGTGVTGELFF	TGTGCCAGCAGCGAACTCGGGACAGGGGTCACCGGGGAGCTGTTTTTT
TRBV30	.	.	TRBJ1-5	CAWSPQDNQPQHF	TGTGCCTGGAGTCCGCAGGACAATCAGCCCCAGCATTTT
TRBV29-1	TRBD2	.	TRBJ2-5	CSVVGGIETQYF	TGCAGCGTTGTCGGGGGGATCGAGACCCAGTACTTC
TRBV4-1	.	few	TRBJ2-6	CASSQDLRGTGANVLTF	TGCGCCAGCAGCCAAGATCTCCGGGGAACTGGGGCCAACGTCCTGACTTTC
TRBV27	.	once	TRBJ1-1	CASSLSGVNTEAFF	TGTGCCAGCAGTTTGTCCGGGGTGAACACTGAAGCTTTCTTT
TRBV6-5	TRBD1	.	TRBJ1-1	CASSYRDRGNTEAFF	TGTGCCAGCAGTTACAGGGACAGGGGGAACACTGAAGCTTTCTTT
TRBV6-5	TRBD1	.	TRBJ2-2	CASIPVTGYTGELFF	TGTGCCAGCATCCCCGTGACAGGGTACACCGGGGAGCTGTTTTTT
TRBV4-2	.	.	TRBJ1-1	CASSQEVGGNTEAFF	TGTGCCAGCAGCCAAGAGGTAGGGGGGAACACTGAAGCTTTCTTT
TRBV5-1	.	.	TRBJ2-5	CASSPESGETQYF	TGCGCCAGCAGCCCGGAGAGCGGGGAGACCCAGTACTTC
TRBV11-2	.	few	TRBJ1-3	CASSLERAVTGNTIYF	TGTGCCAGCAGCTTAGAGAGGGCAGTGACAGGAAACACCATATATTTT
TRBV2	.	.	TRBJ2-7	CASRGGYEQYF	TGTGCCAGCAGGGGGGGTTACGAGCAGTACTTC
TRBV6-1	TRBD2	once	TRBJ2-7	CASSETGTIAEQYF	TGTGCCAGCAGTGAAACCGGGACTATTGCCGAGCAGTACTTC
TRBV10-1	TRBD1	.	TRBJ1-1	CASSESGTGITEAFF	TGCGCCAGCAGTGAGTCGGGGACAGGTATCACTGAAGCTTTCTTT
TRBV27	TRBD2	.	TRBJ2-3	CASSPMGLAGGLGTDTQYF	TGTGCCAGCAGTCCCATGGGACTAGCGGGGGGGCTCGGCACAGATACGCAGTATTTT
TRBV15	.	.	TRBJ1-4	CATSRGTDNEKLFF	TGTGCCACCAGCAGAGGGACAGATAATGAAAAACTGTTTTTT
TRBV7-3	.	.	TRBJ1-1	CASSLTGSPRENTEAFF	TGTGCCAGCAGCTTAACGGGGTCGCCGAGGGAGAACACTGAAGCTTTCTTT
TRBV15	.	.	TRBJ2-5	CATSRSPQGTETQYF	TGTGCCACCAGCAGGTCACCGCAGGGGACAGAGACCCAGTACTTC
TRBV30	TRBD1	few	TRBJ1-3	CAWKGALNTIYF	TGTGCCTGGAAGGGGGCCTTGAACACCATATATTTT
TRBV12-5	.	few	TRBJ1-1	CASGLGTEAFF	TGTGCTAGTGGCCTAGGCACTGAAGCTTTCTTT
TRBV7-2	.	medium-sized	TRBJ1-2	CASRLADPYGYTF	TGTGCCAGCAGACTAGCGGATCCCTATGGCTACACCTTC
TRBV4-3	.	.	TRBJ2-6	CASSQDKGSGANVLTF	TGCGCCAGCAGCCAAGATAAGGGGTCTGGGGCCAACGTCCTGACTTTC
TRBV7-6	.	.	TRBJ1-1	CASSLRENTEAFF	TGTGCCAGCAGCTTGAGGGAGAACACTGAAGCTTTCTTT
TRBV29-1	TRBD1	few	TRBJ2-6	CSVRTGDSGANVLTF	TGCAGCGTGAGGACAGGAGACTCTGGGGCCAACGTCCTGACTTTC
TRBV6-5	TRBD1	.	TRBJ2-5	CARIPGQGKTQYF	TGTGCCCGGATCCCGGGACAGGGAAAGACCCAGTACTTC
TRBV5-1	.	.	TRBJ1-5	CASKGEGNQPQHF	TGCGCCAGCAAGGGGGAAGGTAATCAGCCCCAGCATTTT
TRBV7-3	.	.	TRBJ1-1	CASSLTGAQPEAFF	TGTGCCAGCAGCTTAACGGGGGCGCAGCCTGAAGCTTTCTTT
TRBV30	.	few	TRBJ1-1	CAWSQGSVNTEAFF	TGTGCCTGGAGCCAGGGGAGCGTGAACACTGAAGCTTTCTTT
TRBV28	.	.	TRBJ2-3	CASSLPLEKQYF	TGTGCCAGCAGTCTCCCCTTAGAGAAGCAGTATTTT
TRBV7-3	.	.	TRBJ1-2	CASSLDPGYGYTF	TGTGCCAGCAGCTTAGACCCGGGGTATGGCTACACCTTC
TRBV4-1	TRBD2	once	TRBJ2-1	CASSPLAGDYNEQFF	TGCGCCAGCAGCCCGCTAGCGGGCGACTACAATGAGCAGTTCTTC
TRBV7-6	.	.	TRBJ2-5	CASSPQWDYQETQYF	TGTGCCAGCAGCCCCCAATGGGACTACCAAGAGACCCAGTACTTC
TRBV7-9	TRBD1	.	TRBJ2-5	CASSLEGQGGSETQYF	TGTGCCAGCAGCTTAGAGGGACAGGGCGGATCAGAGACCCAGTACTTC
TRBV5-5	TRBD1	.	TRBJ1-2	CASSSDRGPAYGYTF	TGTGCCAGCAGCTCGGACAGGGGGCCCGCCTATGGCTACACCTTC
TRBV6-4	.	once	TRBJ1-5	CASSEVGDSNQPQHF	TGTGCCAGCAGTGAGGTCGGGGATAGCAATCAGCCCCAGCATTTT
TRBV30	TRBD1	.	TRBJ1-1	CASERGTGTEAFF	TGTGCCAGCGAGAGAGGGACAGGAACTGAAGCTTTCTTT
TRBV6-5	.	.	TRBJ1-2	CASSYSTSEGYTF	TGTGCCAGCAGTTACTCGACATCTGAAGGCTACACCTTC
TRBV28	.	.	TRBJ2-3	CASSSSVLLADTQYF	TGTGCCAGCAGTTCCAGCGTTCTCTTGGCGGATACGCAGTATTTT
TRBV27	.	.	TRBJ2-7	CASSVAPGLQYEQYF	TGTGCCAGCAGCGTAGCGCCGGGACTGCAATACGAGCAGTACTTC
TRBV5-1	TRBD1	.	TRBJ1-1	CASSLWDSLLNTEAFF	TGCGCCAGCAGCTTGTGGGACAGTCTATTGAACACTGAAGCTTTCTTT
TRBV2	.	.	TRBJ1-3	CASSEGGGTGNTIYF	TGTGCCAGCAGTGAAGGGGGAGGGACTGGAAACACCATATATTTT